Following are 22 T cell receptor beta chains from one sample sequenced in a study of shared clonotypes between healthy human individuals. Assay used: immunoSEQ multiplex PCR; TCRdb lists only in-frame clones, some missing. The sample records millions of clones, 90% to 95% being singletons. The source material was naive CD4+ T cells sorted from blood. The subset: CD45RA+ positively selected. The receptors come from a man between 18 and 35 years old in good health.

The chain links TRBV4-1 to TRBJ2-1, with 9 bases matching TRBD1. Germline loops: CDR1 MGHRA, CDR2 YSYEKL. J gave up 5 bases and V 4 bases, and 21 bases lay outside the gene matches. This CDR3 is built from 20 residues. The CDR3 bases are TGCGCCAGCAGCCTAATCCCGGGACAGGGTATGAGGTACGCAGACAATGAGCAGTTCTTC. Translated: CASSLIPGQGMRYADNEQFF.

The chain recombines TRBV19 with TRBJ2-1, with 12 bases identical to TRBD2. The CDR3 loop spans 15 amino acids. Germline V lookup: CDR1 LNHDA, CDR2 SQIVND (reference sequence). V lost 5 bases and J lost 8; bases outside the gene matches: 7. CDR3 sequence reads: CASSRMLAGGHEQFF. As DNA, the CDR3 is TGTGCCAGTAGTCGAATGCTAGCGGGAGGGCATGAGCAGTTCTTC.

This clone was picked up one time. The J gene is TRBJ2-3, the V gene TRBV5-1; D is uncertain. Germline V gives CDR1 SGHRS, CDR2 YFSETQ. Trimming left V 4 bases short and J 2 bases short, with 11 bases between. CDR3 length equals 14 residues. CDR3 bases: TGCGCCAGCAGCCCTCTGCTAGTCACAGATACGCAGTATTTT. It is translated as CASSPLLVTDTQYF.

The CDR3 sequence is CASSWGRVYEQYF. Written as DNA, the CDR3 is TGTGCCAGCAGTTGGGGGAGAGTGTACGAGCAGTACTTC. The chain combines TRBV6-5 with TRBJ2-7; D is tentatively TRBD1 or TRBD2 (5 bases each). This CDR3 comprises 13 residues. Germline CDR1 reads MNHEY; CDR2 reads SVGAGI. Deletions cut 4 bases from V and 4 bases from J, with 11 bases between.

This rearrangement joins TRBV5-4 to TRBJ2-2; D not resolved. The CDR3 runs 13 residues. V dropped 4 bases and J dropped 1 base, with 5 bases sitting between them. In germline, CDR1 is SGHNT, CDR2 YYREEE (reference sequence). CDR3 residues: CASSNGNTGELFF. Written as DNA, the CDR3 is TGTGCCAGCAGCAATGGGAACACCGGGGAGCTGTTTTTT.

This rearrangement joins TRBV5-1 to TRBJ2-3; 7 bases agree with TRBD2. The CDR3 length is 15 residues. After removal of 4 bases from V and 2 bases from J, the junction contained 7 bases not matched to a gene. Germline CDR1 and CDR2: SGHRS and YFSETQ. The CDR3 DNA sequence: TGCGCCAGCAGCAGAGGAAGCGGGGTCACAGATACGCAGTATTTT. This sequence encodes CASSRGSGVTDTQYF.

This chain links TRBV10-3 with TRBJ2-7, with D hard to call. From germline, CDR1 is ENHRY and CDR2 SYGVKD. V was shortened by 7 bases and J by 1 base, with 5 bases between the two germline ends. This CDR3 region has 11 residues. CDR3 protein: CAIILSYEQYF. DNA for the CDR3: TGTGCCATCATCCTGTCCTACGAGCAGTACTTC.

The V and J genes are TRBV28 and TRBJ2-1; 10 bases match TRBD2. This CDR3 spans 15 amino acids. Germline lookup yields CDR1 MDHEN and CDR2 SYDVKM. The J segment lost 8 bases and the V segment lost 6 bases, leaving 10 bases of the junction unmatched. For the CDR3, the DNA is TGTGCCAGCAGCCCGACTAGCGGGTACAGGGATGAGCAGTTCTTC. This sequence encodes CASSPTSGYRDEQFF.

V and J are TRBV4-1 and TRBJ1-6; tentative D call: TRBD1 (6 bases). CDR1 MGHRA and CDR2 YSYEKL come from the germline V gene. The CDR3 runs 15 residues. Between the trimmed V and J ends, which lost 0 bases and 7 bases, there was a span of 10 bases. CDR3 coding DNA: TGCGCCAGCAGCCAAGAGGGACACCTCAATTCACCCCTCCACTTT. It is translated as CASSQEGHLNSPLHF.

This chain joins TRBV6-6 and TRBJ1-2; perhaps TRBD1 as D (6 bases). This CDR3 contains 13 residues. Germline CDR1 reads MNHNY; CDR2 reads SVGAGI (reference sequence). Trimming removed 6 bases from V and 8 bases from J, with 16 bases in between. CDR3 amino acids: CASSRVGAGGYTF. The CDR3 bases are TGTGCCAGCAGCCGTGTGGGGGCTGGGGGCTACACCTTC.

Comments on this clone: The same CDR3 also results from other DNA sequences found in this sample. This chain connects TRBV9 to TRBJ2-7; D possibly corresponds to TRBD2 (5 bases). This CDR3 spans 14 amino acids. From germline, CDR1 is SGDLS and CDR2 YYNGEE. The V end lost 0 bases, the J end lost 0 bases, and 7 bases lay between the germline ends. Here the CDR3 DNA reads TGTGCCAGCAGCGTAGGAGGGCTCTCCTACGAGCAGTACTTC. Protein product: CASSVGGLSYEQYF.

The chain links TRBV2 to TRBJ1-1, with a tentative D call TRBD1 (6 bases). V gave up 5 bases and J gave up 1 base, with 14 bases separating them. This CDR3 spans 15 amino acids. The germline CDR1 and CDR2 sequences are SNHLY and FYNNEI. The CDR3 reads CASSTTGAGNTEAFF. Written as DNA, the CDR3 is TGTGCCAGCAGTACTACGGGGGCAGGGAACACTGAAGCTTTCTTT.

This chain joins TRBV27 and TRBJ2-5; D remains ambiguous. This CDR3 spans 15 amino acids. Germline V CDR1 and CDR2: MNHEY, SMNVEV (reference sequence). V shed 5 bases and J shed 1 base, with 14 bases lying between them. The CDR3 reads CASSTGPSGQETQYF. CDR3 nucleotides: TGTGCCAGCAGTACTGGACCTTCGGGCCAAGAGACCCAGTACTTC.

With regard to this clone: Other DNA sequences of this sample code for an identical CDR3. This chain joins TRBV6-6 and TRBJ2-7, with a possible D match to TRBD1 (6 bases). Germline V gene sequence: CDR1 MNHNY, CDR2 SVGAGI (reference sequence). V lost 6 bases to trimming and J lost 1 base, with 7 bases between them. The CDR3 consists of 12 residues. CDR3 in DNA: TGTGCCAGCAGAGGGGGATCCTACGAGCAGTACTTC. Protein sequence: CASRGGSYEQYF.

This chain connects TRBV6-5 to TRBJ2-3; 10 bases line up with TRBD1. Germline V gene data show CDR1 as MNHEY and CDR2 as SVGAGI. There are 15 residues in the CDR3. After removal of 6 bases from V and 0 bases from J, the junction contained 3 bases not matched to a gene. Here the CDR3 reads CASSRDRGSTDTQYF. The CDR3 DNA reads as TGTGCCAGCAGCCGGGACAGGGGTAGCACAGATACGCAGTATTTT.

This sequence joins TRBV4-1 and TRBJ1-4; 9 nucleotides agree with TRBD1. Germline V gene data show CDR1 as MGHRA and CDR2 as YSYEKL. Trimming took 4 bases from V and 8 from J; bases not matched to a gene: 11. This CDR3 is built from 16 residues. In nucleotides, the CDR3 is TGCGCCAGCAGCCGGAATGGGGACAGGGCCGTCGAAAAACTGTTTTTT. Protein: CASSRNGDRAVEKLFF.

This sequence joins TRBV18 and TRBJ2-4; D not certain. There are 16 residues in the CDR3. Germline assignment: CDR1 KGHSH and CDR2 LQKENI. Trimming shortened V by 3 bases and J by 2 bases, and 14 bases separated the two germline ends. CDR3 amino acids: CASSPYGPPTKNIQYF. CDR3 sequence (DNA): TGTGCCAGCTCACCGTACGGGCCTCCGACCAAAAACATTCAGTACTTC.

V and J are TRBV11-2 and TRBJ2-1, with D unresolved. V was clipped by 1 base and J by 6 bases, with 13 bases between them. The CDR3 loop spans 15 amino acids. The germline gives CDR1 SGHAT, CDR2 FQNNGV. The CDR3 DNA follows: TGTGCCAGCAGCTTAGCGGTGGGCCGGAGCAATGAGCAGTTCTTC. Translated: CASSLAVGRSNEQFF.

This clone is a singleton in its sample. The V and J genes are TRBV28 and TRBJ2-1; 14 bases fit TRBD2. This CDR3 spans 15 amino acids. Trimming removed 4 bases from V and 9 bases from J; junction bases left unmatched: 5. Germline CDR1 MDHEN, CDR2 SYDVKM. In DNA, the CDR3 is TGTGCCAGCAGTTCGCCGGGACTAGCGGGAGTTGAGCAGTTCTTC. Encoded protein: CASSSPGLAGVEQFF.

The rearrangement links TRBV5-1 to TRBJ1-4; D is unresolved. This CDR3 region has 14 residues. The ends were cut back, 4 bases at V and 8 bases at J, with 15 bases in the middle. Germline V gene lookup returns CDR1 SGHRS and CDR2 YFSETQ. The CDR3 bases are TGCGCCAGCAGCCCCTCCCGGACGGGGGAAAAACTGTTTTTT. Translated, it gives CASSPSRTGEKLFF.

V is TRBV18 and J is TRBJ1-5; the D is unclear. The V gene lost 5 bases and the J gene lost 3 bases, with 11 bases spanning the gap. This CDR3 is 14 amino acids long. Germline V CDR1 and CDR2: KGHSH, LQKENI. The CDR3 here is CASSGAEFNQPQHF. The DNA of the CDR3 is TGTGCCAGCTCAGGCGCAGAGTTCAATCAGCCCCAGCATTTT.

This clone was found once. This chain's CDR3 is CASSSPLSGTDTQYF. DNA of the CDR3: TGTGCCAGCAGCTCCCCCCTTTCCGGCACAGATACGCAGTATTTT. The V gene is TRBV7-8, the J gene TRBJ2-3; D gene unclear. This CDR3 has 15 amino acids. Germline CDR1 is SGHVS and CDR2 is FQNEAQ. The V and J ends lost 4 bases and 1 base respectively, with 12 bases between them.